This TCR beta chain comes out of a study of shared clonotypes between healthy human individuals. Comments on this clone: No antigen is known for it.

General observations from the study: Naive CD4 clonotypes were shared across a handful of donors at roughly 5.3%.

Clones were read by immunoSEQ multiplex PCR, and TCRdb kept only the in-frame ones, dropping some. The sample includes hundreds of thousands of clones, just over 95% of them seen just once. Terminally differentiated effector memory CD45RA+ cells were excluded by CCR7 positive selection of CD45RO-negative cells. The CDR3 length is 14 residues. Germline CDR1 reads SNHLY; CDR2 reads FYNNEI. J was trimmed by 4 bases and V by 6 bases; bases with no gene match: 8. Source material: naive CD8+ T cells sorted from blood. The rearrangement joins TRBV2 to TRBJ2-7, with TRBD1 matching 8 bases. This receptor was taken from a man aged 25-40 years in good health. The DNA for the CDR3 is TGTGCCAGCAGCCCTAGGGACAGGATTTACGAGCAGTACTTC. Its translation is CASSPRDRIYEQYF.